The 24 T cell receptor beta chains presented below share a single source sample, sequenced in a study of T-cell memory formation after mild COVID-19. TCRdb independently ran MiXCR on the 5' RACE reads; one entry per CDR3 protein. The table lists approximately 100,000 distinct CDR3 sequences, 15% to 20% of them singletons. The sequenced sample was PBMCs or a T cell subset sorted from them (not recorded which). The receptor source for this set is an adult woman who had mild COVID-19 (a few samples of this study predate the infection). Cell type and time point are not known.

The chain is built from TRBV7-8 and TRBJ2-1; D is ambiguous. Germline CDR1 reads SGHVS; CDR2 reads FQNEAQ. V shed 4 bases and J shed 6 bases, with 7 bases lying between them. There are 12 residues in the CDR3. The CDR3 is CASSSHTNEQFF. CDR3 sequence (DNA): TGTGCCAGCAGCTCCCACACCAATGAGCAGTTCTTC.

The chain is built from TRBV13 and TRBJ2-7; D is ambiguous. Germline V gene sequence: CDR1 PRHDT, CDR2 FYEKMQ (reference sequence). The CDR3 is 14 residues long. Between the trimmed V and J ends, which lost 5 bases and 1 base, there was a span of 12 bases. Written as DNA, the CDR3 is TGTGCCAGCAGCGCCCGTGGGCGGTCCTACGAGCAGTACTTC. It encodes CASSARGRSYEQYF.

The V and J genes are TRBV6-1 and TRBJ2-1; D not certain. The CDR3 has 12 residues. The V end lost 1 base, the J end lost 5 bases, and 3 bases lay between the germline ends. Germline assignment: CDR1 MNHNS and CDR2 SASEGT. DNA of the CDR3: TGTGCCAGCAGTGAAGACAACAATGAGCAGTTCTTC. Translation: CASSEDNNEQFF.

The CDR3 reads CASSLGPLPGGPYNEQFF. CDR3 nucleotides: TGCGCCAGCAGCTTGGGTCCCCTCCCGGGAGGACCCTACAATGAGCAGTTCTTC. V gene TRBV5-1 combines with J gene TRBJ2-1, with 7 bases lining up with TRBD2. J gave up 2 bases and V 0 bases, and 11 bases lay outside the gene matches. Looked up from germline, CDR1 is SGHRS and CDR2 is YFSETQ. This CDR3 has 18 residues.

The chain recombines TRBV12-3 or TRBV12-4 with TRBJ2-1, with TRBD1 matching over 9 bases. This CDR3 has 15 amino acids. The V and J ends lost 4 bases and 0 bases, in that order; junction bases with no gene match: 1. The CDR3 DNA reads as TGTGCCAGCAGTTCACAGGGGGCCTCCTACAATGAGCAGTTCTTC. It translates to CASSSQGASYNEQFF.

In this sample, this clonotype turned up a few times. The V and J genes are TRBV5-5 and TRBJ2-3, with D perhaps TRBD1 or TRBD2 (6 bases each). Germline-derived CDR1 and CDR2 are SGHKS and YYEKEE (reference sequence). There are 13 residues in the CDR3. V lost 4 bases to trimming and J lost 5 bases, with 11 bases between them. In DNA, the CDR3 is TGTGCCAGCAGCCGCGGAGGGGGAGATACGCAGTATTTT. As protein: CASSRGGGDTQYF.

The gene calls are TRBV6-2 or TRBV6-3 and TRBJ1-1; D unresolved. The CDR3 is 12 amino acids. Per the germline V gene, CDR1 is MNHEY and CDR2 is SVGEGT. V was shortened by 2 bases and J by 4 bases, with 5 bases between the two germline ends. The CDR3 bases are TGTGCCAGCAGTTACGGCGGCACTGAAGCTTTCTTT. Amino acid sequence: CASSYGGTEAFF.

This clonotype was seen a handful of times. The chain carries TRBV10-3 and TRBJ2-3; 11 bases align to TRBD2. The ends lost 3 bases at V and 6 bases at J; junction bases unmatched: 14. CDR1 and CDR2 (germline): ENHRY, SYGVKD. This CDR3 has 18 amino acids. CDR3 loop: CAISDNPLAGGPPDTQYF. CDR3 in DNA: TGTGCCATCAGTGATAACCCGCTAGCGGGGGGCCCGCCGGATACGCAGTATTTT.

The chain combines TRBV2 with TRBJ2-7; D may be TRBD1 (6 bases). The V end was cut by 8 bases, the J end by 6 bases, with 14 bases between. In germline, CDR1 is SNHLY, CDR2 FYNNEI. The CDR3 totals 12 residues. CDR3 sequence: CASPGIGGEQYF. In nucleotides, the CDR3 is TGTGCCAGCCCCGGTATAGGGGGCGAGCAGTACTTC.

J is TRBJ1-1 and V is TRBV7-9; TRBD1 is a possible D gene (6 bases). Germline values: CDR1 SEHNR, CDR2 FQNEAQ (reference sequence). V lost 3 bases, J lost 4 bases, and 18 bases lay in between. The CDR3 extends over 16 amino acids. The CDR3 protein is CASSFPTGPGRTEAFF. As DNA, the CDR3 is TGTGCCAGCAGCTTTCCGACAGGCCCCGGTCGCACTGAAGCTTTCTTT.

The chain recombines TRBV6-2 or TRBV6-3 with TRBJ1-2; the D gene is possibly TRBD1 (5 bases). The CDR3 runs 15 residues. From germline, CDR1 is MNHEY and CDR2 SVGEGT. Trimming removed 4 bases from V and 4 bases from J, with 16 bases in between. The CDR3 loop is CASSSTWGPSYGYTF. The CDR3 DNA follows: TGTGCCAGCAGTTCGACATGGGGACCTTCCTATGGCTACACCTTC.

The chain couples TRBV6-1 to TRBJ2-5, with 13 bases identical to TRBD2. The V segment lost 9 bases and the J segment 0 bases; nucleotides outside the gene matches: 16. Germline V gives CDR1 MNHNS, CDR2 SASEGT. The CDR3 sequence is 19 residues long. The CDR3: CASTGAGTSGEPYQETQYF. The CDR3 DNA is TGTGCCAGTACTGGAGCGGGGACTAGCGGGGAACCGTACCAAGAGACCCAGTACTTC.

The V gene is TRBV27, the J gene TRBJ2-2; D uncertain. Trimming pared 6 bases from V and 0 bases from J, leaving 5 bases between. Germline assignment: CDR1 MNHEY and CDR2 SMNVEV (reference sequence). The CDR3 is made up of 13 amino acids. As DNA, the CDR3 is TGTGCCAGCAGGCGGTCGAACACCGGGGAGCTGTTTTTT. It codes for CASRRSNTGELFF.

The V gene is TRBV7-9, the J gene TRBJ1-6; no clear D gene. CDR3 size: 14 residues. Germline lookup yields CDR1 SEHNR and CDR2 FQNEAQ (reference sequence). V was clipped by 7 bases and J by 10 bases, with 17 bases between them. CDR3 coding DNA: TGTGCCAGCAATAGGAGGGAAGGCCGCTCACCCCTCCACTTT. Residues: CASNRREGRSPLHF.

The sample holds a few counts of this clonotype. The genes are TRBV2 and TRBJ2-1; D is uncertain. CDR1 and CDR2 from the germline V gene are SNHLY and FYNNEI. Trimming removed 9 bases at V and 13 bases at J, with 7 bases between. This CDR3 comprises 8 residues. The CDR3 here is CASPQQFF. CDR3 DNA: TGTGCCAGTCCCCAACAGTTCTTC.

The chain couples TRBV21-1 to TRBJ2-7; TRBD1 was called by the table and not checked on the DNA. TRBV21-1 is termed a pseudogene. CDR3 size: 15 residues. CDR3 protein: CASSKGSNRGFEQYF. The CDR3, as DNA: TGTGCCAGCAGCAAAGGAAGCAACAGGGGGTTCGAGCAGTACTTC.

CDR3 loop: CASSVVLAGHNEQFF. In DNA form, the CDR3 reads TGTGCCAGCAGCGTAGTACTAGCAGGGCACAATGAGCAGTTCTTC. The chain has TRBV9 and TRBJ2-1; a possible D gene is TRBD2 (6 bases). CDR3 length equals 15 residues. Looked up from germline, CDR1 is SGDLS and CDR2 is YYNGEE. Deletions cut 0 bases from V and 5 bases from J, with 12 bases between.

This clonotype was observed many times. This sequence joins TRBV7-3 and TRBJ2-1; possibly TRBD2 for D (8 bases). Trimming removed 1 base at V and 5 bases at J, with 18 bases between. The CDR3 is 17 residues long. CDR1 SGHTA and CDR2 FQGTGA come from the germline V gene. CDR3 in amino acids: CASSLKGAGLEHNEQFF. The DNA for the CDR3 is TGTGCCAGCAGCTTAAAGGGGGCGGGACTAGAGCACAATGAGCAGTTCTTC.

This clonotype was detected only a few times. This chain uses TRBV29-1 with TRBJ2-2; D remains unclear. Germline CDR1 is SQVTM and CDR2 is ANQGSEA. V lost 5 bases, J lost 5 bases, and 6 bases lay in between. The CDR3 contains 11 residues. This CDR3 is CSVIGTGELFF. The DNA for the CDR3 is TGCAGCGTTATTGGGACCGGGGAGCTGTTTTTT.

This clonotype has only a few counts. The genes are TRBV25-1 and TRBJ2-1; weak D call: TRBD1 (5 bases). The V gene's germline CDR1 is MGHDK and CDR2 SYGVNS. The CDR3 spans 12 residues. V dropped 10 bases and J dropped 5 bases, with 12 bases sitting between them. The CDR3 loop is CATLRVDNEQFF. The CDR3 DNA sequence: TGTGCCACCCTCAGGGTGGACAATGAGCAGTTCTTC.

The sample holds many counts of this clonotype. V usage is TRBV4-2 and J usage is TRBJ2-1; 9 bases match TRBD2. Germline V gene data show CDR1 as LGHNA and CDR2 as YNFKEQ. V lost 0 bases to trimming and J lost 6 bases; unmatched junction nucleotides: 3. This CDR3 comprises 15 residues. The CDR3 bases are TGTGCCAGCAGCCAAGAGCGGGGGGGCTTCAATGAGCAGTTCTTC. Protein sequence: CASSQERGGFNEQFF.

The CDR3 DNA follows: TGTGCCAGCAGCCCCGTGACAGGGACCCACGAGCAGTACTTC. Translating gives CASSPVTGTHEQYF. The chain uses TRBV7-8 and TRBJ2-7, with 7 bases that match TRBD1. Looked up from germline, CDR1 is SGHVS and CDR2 is FQNEAQ. This CDR3 contains 14 residues. V lost 5 bases and J lost 5; bases outside the gene matches: 9.

This clonotype appeared a few times. The CDR3: CATDRLAGAYEQYF. As DNA, the CDR3 is TGTGCCACCGATAGACTAGCGGGAGCCTACGAGCAGTACTTC. This chain joins TRBV6-6 and TRBJ2-7; 12 nucleotides line up with TRBD2. The V gene end was trimmed by 10 bases and the J gene end by 2 bases; junction bases not matched to a gene: 6. Per germline, CDR1 MNHNY and CDR2 SVGAGI (reference sequence). This CDR3 contains 14 residues.

The chain recombines TRBV12-3 or TRBV12-4 with TRBJ2-4; TRBD1 is a possible D gene (5 bases). The V and J ends lost 5 bases and 1 base respectively, with 12 bases between them. There are 15 residues in the CDR3. In DNA, the CDR3 is TGTGCCAGCAGTCCACCGGACACCGCCAAAAACATTCAGTACTTC. This codes for CASSPPDTAKNIQYF.